This T cell receptor beta chain was captured by sequencing in a study of shared clonotypes between healthy human individuals. Sequenced by immunoSEQ multiplex PCR; TCRdb stores in-frame clones only, minus some. The sample comprises over 2 million clones, approximately 90% of which are singletons, and around 0.35% rests with the top ten. V was trimmed by 0 bases and J by 3 bases, leaving 15 bases between them. Germline lookup yields CDR1 SGHDN and CDR2 FVKESK. There are 18 residues in the CDR3. This clone appeared once. The J gene is TRBJ2-6, the V gene TRBV14; D uncertain. Sequencing input: naive CD4+ T cells from PBMCs. Indicated subset: CD45RA+ positively selected. The sequence derives from a man aged 18 to 30 in good health. Some clones in this sample may be carry-over from other donors' samples. The CDR3 DNA sequence: TGTGCCAGCAGCCAAGATGCGGATCCGACTCTTGGGGCCAACGTCCTGACTTTC. This codes for CASSQDADPTLGANVLTF.